This TCR beta chain comes out of a study of blood T cell repertoires in COVID-19 (dated by TCRdb to 2020 to 2021). About the study as a whole: Samples from collaborators originated in the United States, Italy and Spain and spanned both the acute and convalescent phases of COVID-19. A freely available public database, intended as a resource for researchers studying the immune response to SARS-CoV-2, is where the repertoires were released. Nearly every sample came with metadata listing a de-identified subject ID, COVID-19 status, age in years and sex. The material from the prospective study consisted of cDNA or gDNA derived from T cells, B-cell-depleted T cells, or PBMCs. Samples came from the ongoing ImmuneRACE study (first 160 participants) plus 1,254 subjects from 6 global collaborators. Deeply sampled blood TCRbeta repertoires from subjects exposed to, actively infected with, or recovered from COVID-19 were included in the dataset. Where HLA class I and class II types were available, the types were taken from metadata supplied by the sample provider, not from assay-based typing.

Study-wide findings and limitations: How much clinical and demographic metadata was included differed by source and by participant, and the metadata was provided uncurated.

TCRbeta CDR3 regions were amplified from genomic DNA using the immunoSEQ Assay, a bias-controlled multiplex PCR. In the authors' own workflow: Within the assay, amplification of reference gene primers was used to estimate how many nucleated cells each sample contained. To quantify the absolute abundance of each unique TCRbeta CDR3 rearrangement, sequence reads were collapsed and filtered. For each sample, productive Simpson clonality was calculated as the square root of Simpson's diversity index over productive rearrangements. Here the immuneACCESS table is served through TCRdb, limited to in-frame sequences with V and J called. Missing clones are a known gap in these copies; in checked studies unresolved V genes cover under half, and the rest lacks a known reason. V, J and clone size were drawn from that table, and D and trimming were deduced from the DNA. This sample has 180,000 or so clones in its table, and around nine tenths of those were observed once. The ten largest clones capture 6.7% of the sample.

Comment on this clone: What this receptor recognizes is not known. Within one base of it there is no much larger clone, and no base qualities were kept.

Whole blood was collected in K2EDTA tubes by collaborating institutions according to the institutions' own protocols. Collaborator samples were shipped for TCRbeta analysis as frozen whole blood, isolated PBMCs, or DNA extracted from either sample type. This TCR was recovered from a man aged 35 to 55 with acute or convalescent COVID-19. Sequenced: peripheral blood.

The nucleotides read TGTGCCAGCCGATATAGCGGGGGGGCAGAGACCCAGTACTTC. It codes for CASRYSGGAETQYF. The receptor chain draws on TRBV6-5 and TRBJ2-5, with 11 bases aligning to TRBD2. Trimming accounts for 8 bases at V and 4 bases at J, while the number of junction bases matched to no gene is 6. CDR1 and CDR2 are drawn from the germline V gene: MNHEY, SVGAGI. The CDR3, from cysteine to phenylalanine, totals 14 residues. Kept here is only the CDR3 DNA, which spans 42 bases and is read in frame from base 1.